The 14 T cell receptor beta chains below come from one sample, sequenced in a study of cytomegalovirus exposure and HLA in healthy donors (dated by TCRdb to 2016 to 2017). The library came from the immunoSEQ multiplex PCR assay. A mixture of 60 forward primers for TCR Vbeta segments and 13 reverse primers for TCR Jbeta segments was used in the multiplex PCR. TCRdb limited this immuneACCESS table to in-frame rearrangements with V and J called. A share of clones is missing; checked studies link under half to unresolved V genes, and the rest is unexplained. The sample's clone listing holds 110,000 to 150,000 clones. Under 2.5% of the sample goes to the ten largest clones. The sample was PBMCs. These receptors all come from a woman in her late teens or twenties in good health and CMV-seronegative.

V is TRBV7-9 and J is TRBJ2-5; perhaps TRBD2 as D (6 bases). The V end was cut by 6 bases, the J end by 5 bases, with 19 bases between. Germline values: CDR1 SEHNR, CDR2 FQNEAQ (reference sequence). The CDR3 has 15 amino acids. CDR3 in amino acids: CASSYSSGRGETQYF. CDR3 sequence (DNA): TGTGCCAGCAGTTACTCATCGGGACGGGGGGAGACCCAGTACTTC.

V and J are TRBV5-1 and TRBJ1-1; 7 positions agree with TRBD1. Germline CDR1 and CDR2: SGHRS and YFSETQ. V lost 4 bases, J lost 1 base, and 4 bases stayed unmatched. CDR3 length: 14 residues. CDR3 region: CASSVNRGNTEAFF. In DNA, the CDR3 is TGCGCCAGCAGCGTAAACAGGGGGAACACTGAAGCTTTCTTT.

This chain links TRBV27 with TRBJ2-1; tentatively, D is TRBD2 (6 bases). The germline V gene has CDR1 MNHEY and CDR2 SMNVEV (reference sequence). CDR3 length equals 15 residues. Trimming removed 6 bases at V and 2 bases at J, with 14 bases between. CDR3 loop: CASRGDFLPYNEQFF. In DNA, the CDR3 is TGTGCCAGCAGAGGGGACTTCCTTCCCTACAATGAGCAGTTCTTC.

As DNA, the CDR3 is TGTGCCAGCAGCCAAGAGCGGAGCGGGTTTAACACCGGGGAGCTGTTTTTT. Protein product: CASSQERSGFNTGELFF. The chain joins TRBV4-2 to TRBJ2-2, with D perhaps TRBD2 (6 bases). The CDR3 has 17 residues. Germline CDR1 is LGHNA and CDR2 is YNFKEQ. V gave up 0 bases and J gave up 2 bases, with 13 bases separating them.

The chain combines TRBV6-4 with TRBJ2-2; 10 bases align to TRBD2. The CDR3 contains 17 residues. Germline V gene lookup returns CDR1 MRHNA and CDR2 SNTAGT. Losses at the gene ends were 6 bases for V and 2 bases for J; bases not matched to a gene: 9. In DNA form, the CDR3 reads TGTGCCAGCAGGGAACTCGGACTAGCGGCAAACACCGGGGAGCTGTTTTTT. Translating it yields CASRELGLAANTGELFF.

V is TRBV19 and J is TRBJ2-3; D call uncertain. The CDR3 runs to 13 residues. Trimming removed 6 bases at V and 0 bases at J, with 7 bases between. The germline CDR1 and CDR2 sequences are LNHDA and SQIVND (reference sequence). The CDR3, as DNA: TGTGCCAGTAGGCCGCGCAGCACAGATACGCAGTATTTT. Encoded protein: CASRPRSTDTQYF.

V is TRBV9 and J is TRBJ2-1; 9 nucleotides align to TRBD2. The J segment lost 6 bases and the V segment lost 1 base, leaving 8 bases of the junction unmatched. Germline V gives CDR1 SGDLS, CDR2 YYNGEE. The CDR3 covers 16 residues. The CDR3 loop reads CASSVSLAGGANEQFF. The CDR3 nucleotides are TGTGCCAGCAGCGTAAGTCTTGCGGGAGGGGCCAATGAGCAGTTCTTC. The full variable domain, in which reference TRBV9 and TRBJ2-1 provide the parts outside the CDR3, is DSGVTQTPKHLITATGQRVTLRCSPRSGDLSVYWYQQSLDQGLQFLIQYYNGEERAKGNILERFSAQQFPDLHSELNLSSLELGDSALYFCASSVSLAGGANEQFFGPGTRLTVL.

This chain uses TRBV7-9 with TRBJ2-5; 7 nucleotides line up with TRBD2. Unmatched junction bases numbered 4, after V lost 3 bases and J lost 3 bases. CDR1 is SEHNR, CDR2 FQNEAQ, per germline (reference sequence). The CDR3 totals 14 residues. The CDR3 loop is CASSLTSPKETQYF. DNA of the CDR3: TGTGCCAGCAGCTTGACTAGCCCCAAAGAGACCCAGTACTTC.

The genes are TRBV5-8 and TRBJ2-7, with 8 bases lining up with TRBD1. Looked up from germline, CDR1 is SGHTS and CDR2 is YDEGEE. J gave up 0 bases and V 4 bases, and 9 bases lay outside the gene matches. This CDR3 has 16 residues. The CDR3 DNA reads as TGTGCCAGCAGCGGTGGACAGGGCCGAAGCTCCTACGAGCAGTACGTC. It is translated as CASSGGQGRSSYEQYV.

This chain links TRBV2 with TRBJ2-1, with TRBD1 matching 9 bases. V lost 6 bases, J lost 5 bases, and 8 bases stayed unmatched. The CDR3 sequence is 15 residues long. Germline CDR1 SNHLY, CDR2 FYNNEI. The CDR3 reads CASRGGQGGDNEQFF. DNA for the CDR3: TGTGCCAGCAGAGGGGGACAGGGAGGGGACAATGAGCAGTTCTTC.

The chain links TRBV5-1 to TRBJ2-5; perhaps TRBD1 as D (6 bases). Deletions cut 3 bases from V and 5 bases from J, with 11 bases between. Germline V lookup: CDR1 SGHRS, CDR2 YFSETQ. The CDR3 consists of 13 residues. CDR3 coding DNA: TGCGCCAGCAGCTCACAGGGTTCGGAGACCCAGTACTTC. Translation gives CASSSQGSETQYF. Filled out from reference TRBV5-1 and TRBJ2-5, the complete variable domain reads KAGVTQTPRYLIKTRGQQVTLSCSPISGHRSVSWYQQTPGQGLQFLFEYFSETQRNKGNFPGRFSGRQFSNSRSEMNVSTLELGDSALYLCASSSQGSETQYFGPGTRLLVL.

The chain employs TRBV18 and TRBJ1-1; TRBD1 might be the D (6 bases). Trimming removed 7 bases from V and 4 bases from J, with 16 bases in between. CDR3 size: 14 residues. Per the germline V gene, CDR1 is KGHSH and CDR2 is LQKENI. Written as DNA, the CDR3 is TGTGCCAGCTTGTTCAGGGGACCGGGCACTGAAGCTTTCTTT. As protein: CASLFRGPGTEAFF.

This chain uses TRBV10-1 with TRBJ2-1; TRBD2 might be the D (5 bases). The CDR3 consists of 13 residues. V was clipped by 6 bases and J by 8 bases, with 14 bases between them. Per germline, CDR1 WNHNN and CDR2 SYGVQD (reference sequence). CDR3 sequence: CASSTGERDEQFF. CDR3 coding DNA: TGCGCCAGCAGCACCGGGGAGAGGGATGAGCAGTTCTTC.

The chain employs TRBV6-5 and TRBJ1-3; D is undetermined. With 5 bases removed from V and 2 bases from J, the gap between germline ends came to 10 bases. Germline values: CDR1 MNHEY, CDR2 SVGAGI. This CDR3 spans 14 amino acids. The CDR3 coding sequence is TGTGCCAGCAGTCCACTCCCCACTGGAAACACCATATATTTT. Translated, it gives CASSPLPTGNTIYF.